One sample yielded the 27 T cell receptor beta chains listed below, sequenced in a study of blood T cell repertoires in COVID-19. Profiled with immunoSEQ multiplex PCR; TCRdb holds only in-frame clones, not every one. The table shows tens of thousands of clones, with roughly 85% occurring only once. Material for sequencing was peripheral blood. The origin of the receptors is a man older than 75 with acute or convalescent COVID-19.

This clone was detected only a few times. This chain joins TRBV7-2 and TRBJ1-2; the D is unclear. Germline CDR1 SGHTA, CDR2 FQGNSA. The ends were cut back, 7 bases at V and 8 bases at J, with 17 bases in the middle. This CDR3 has 13 amino acids. DNA for the CDR3: TGTGCCAGCACCCTCGGTAGCGTAAGCGGCTACACCTTC. Its protein product is CASTLGSVSGYTF.

The chain combines TRBV10-3 with TRBJ1-1, with 8 bases aligning to TRBD1. Trimming removed 11 bases from V and 4 bases from J; junction bases left unmatched: 9. Germline V gene lookup returns CDR1 ENHRY and CDR2 SYGVKD. The length of the CDR3 is 13 residues. The CDR3 sequence is CASRQGLITEAFF. The CDR3 DNA is TGTGCCTCCCGACAGGGGCTGATCACTGAAGCTTTCTTT.

As regards this clone: Germline is not matched at one junction end, which may reflect a read error. This chain joins TRBV6-6 and TRBJ1-5; 8 bases are a match to TRBD1. CDR3 length: 15 amino acids. The V gene's germline CDR1 is MNHNY and CDR2 SVGAGI (reference sequence). The DNA for the CDR3 is TGTGCCAGCAACCCGGCAGGGGGCAGCAACCAGCCCCAGCATTTT. This codes for CASNPAGGSNQPQHF.

V gene TRBV6-6 combines with J gene TRBJ1-1; D ambiguous. This CDR3 is built from 14 residues. Germline loops: CDR1 MNHNY, CDR2 SVGAGI (reference sequence). Deletions cut 2 bases from V and 3 bases from J, with 10 bases between. The CDR3: CASSYRSRDTEAFF. The CDR3 bases are TGTGCCAGCAGTTACAGGTCCCGGGACACTGAAGCTTTCTTT.

The chain carries TRBV9 and TRBJ1-2, with TRBD1 identical over 7 bases. Germline values: CDR1 SGDLS, CDR2 YYNGEE. Trimming removed 0 bases from V and 8 bases from J; junction bases left unmatched: 13. CDR3 length: 16 residues. For the CDR3, the DNA is TGTGCCAGCAGCGTAGAAGCAGGGGGAAGATCGGGAGGCTACACCTTC. This translates into CASSVEAGGRSGGYTF.

J is TRBJ2-1 and V is TRBV18; 7 bases agree with TRBD2. The CDR3 covers 17 residues. CDR1 is KGHSH and CDR2 is LQKENI in the germline V gene. Trimming cost V 4 bases and J 0 bases; bases outside gene matches: 9. CDR3 nucleotide sequence: TGTGCCAGCTCACGGGCGGGAGACCTAACCTCCTACAATGAGCAGTTCTTC. Protein product: CASSRAGDLTSYNEQFF.

Details on this clone: Different DNA sequences within this sample yield the same CDR3. The rearrangement links TRBV9 to TRBJ1-1, with TRBD1 identical over 9 bases. CDR1 SGDLS and CDR2 YYNGEE come from the germline V gene. The CDR3 is made up of 15 amino acids. Trimming cost V 0 bases and J 4 bases; bases outside gene matches: 4. This CDR3 is CASSVEGQGITEAFF. DNA for the CDR3: TGTGCCAGCAGCGTAGAGGGACAGGGAATCACTGAAGCTTTCTTT.

V and J are TRBV19 and TRBJ1-1; 8 nucleotides line up with TRBD1. This CDR3 comprises 17 residues. The J segment lost 0 bases and the V segment lost 6 bases, leaving 12 bases of the junction unmatched. Per germline, CDR1 LNHDA and CDR2 SQIVND (reference sequence). The CDR3 sequence is CASSPDRARSMNTEAFF. The CDR3 bases are TGTGCCAGTAGCCCGGACAGGGCGAGGAGCATGAACACTGAAGCTTTCTTT.

This chain connects TRBV6-2 or TRBV6-3 to TRBJ2-1; 11 positions agree with TRBD2. Per the germline V gene, CDR1 is MNHEY and CDR2 is SVGEGT. This CDR3 comprises 18 residues. V dropped 2 bases and J dropped 3; count of bases not matched to a gene: 9. The DNA of the CDR3 is TGTGCCAGCAGTTACGACCGGGGACTAGCGGAAATCTACAATGAGCAGTTCTTC. Its protein is CASSYDRGLAEIYNEQFF.

This clone was found a few times. The V call is TRBV5-1, the J call TRBJ1-1; 7 bases align to TRBD1. Trimming at V came to 1 base and at J to 0 bases, leaving 9 bases not matched to a gene. This CDR3 spans 17 amino acids. The germline V gene has CDR1 SGHRS and CDR2 YFSETQ. For the CDR3, the DNA is TGCGCCAGCAGCTTGCGCAGGGGGAATACCCTGAACACTGAAGCTTTCTTT. Its translation: CASSLRRGNTLNTEAFF.

This chain connects TRBV7-3 to TRBJ2-1, with 10 bases matching TRBD2. Germline trimming cut 2 bases from V and 5 bases from J; bases unmatched to any gene: 6. Germline V lookup: CDR1 SGHTA, CDR2 FQGTGA. The CDR3 totals 16 residues. CDR3 region: CASSLGGTSDHNEQFF. Here the CDR3 DNA reads TGTGCCAGCAGCTTAGGTGGGACTAGCGATCACAATGAGCAGTTCTTC. Full variable domain (outside the CDR3, taken from reference TRBV7-3 and TRBJ2-1): GAGVSQTPSNKVTEKGKYVELRCDPISGHTALYWYRQSLGQGPEFLIYFQGTGAADDSGLPNDRFFAVRPEGSVSTLKIQRTERGDSAVYLCASSLGGTSDHNEQFFGPGTRLTVL.

The gene calls are TRBV10-3 and TRBJ2-1, with 12 bases lining up with TRBD2. The CDR3 spans 16 residues. From germline, CDR1 is ENHRY and CDR2 SYGVKD. Trimming removed 4 bases from V and 0 bases from J; junction bases left unmatched: 1. This chain's CDR3 is CAISGTSGDSYNEQFF. CDR3 bases: TGTGCCATCAGTGGGACTAGCGGGGACTCCTACAATGAGCAGTTCTTC.

This clone appeared a single time. In nucleotides, the CDR3 is TGTGCCTGGAGTGTAAAAGGGGCCGCTACTACTAACTATGGCTACACCTTC. Translating it yields CAWSVKGAATTNYGYTF. The chain joins TRBV30 to TRBJ1-2, with D perhaps TRBD1 (5 bases). The CDR3 has 17 amino acids. The germline V gene has CDR1 GTSNPN and CDR2 SVGIG (reference sequence). Trimming stripped 0 bases from V and 0 bases from J, with 17 bases between. Full variable domain (outside the CDR3, taken from reference TRBV30 and TRBJ1-2): SQTIHQWPATLVQPVGSPLSLECTVEGTSNPNLYWYRQAAGRGLQLLFYSVGIGQISSEVPQNLSASRPQDRQFILSSKKLLLSDSGFYLCAWSVKGAATTNYGYTFGSGTRLTVV.

The chain is built from TRBV21-1 and TRBJ1-2; the DNA was not used to check the table's D call, TRBD1. TRBV21-1 is designated a pseudogene. The CDR3 sequence is 14 residues long. The CDR3 nucleotides read TGTGCCAGCAGCATCCCCGACAGGAACTATGGCTACACCTTC. Protein: CASSIPDRNYGYTF.

The chain joins TRBV12-3 or TRBV12-4 to TRBJ1-5; D gene ambiguous. CDR3 length: 13 residues. V was shortened by 4 bases and J by 6 bases, with 10 bases between the two germline ends. The CDR3 sequence is CASSSEGIQPQHF. CDR3 nucleotide sequence: TGTGCCAGCAGTTCCGAGGGTATTCAGCCCCAGCATTTT.

The chain links TRBV3-1 (or the pseudogene TRBV3-2) to TRBJ2-1; tentative D call: TRBD2 (5 bases). There are 14 residues in the CDR3. The V gene's germline CDR1 is LGHDT and CDR2 YNNKEL (reference sequence). Trimming pared 1 base from V and 6 bases from J, leaving 10 bases between. The CDR3 nucleotides read TGTGCCAGCAGCCAAGTATCACGGGGCAATGAGCAGTTCTTC. It translates to CASSQVSRGNEQFF.

This chain links TRBV21-1 with TRBJ2-5; the DNA was not compared with TRBD2, the D call given in the table. TRBV21-1 is labeled a pseudogene. CDR3 length equals 19 residues. CDR3 sequence (DNA): TGTGCCAGCAGCGGCCGCGAAAAACCGGGATCGGAGGTTCGAGAGACCCAGTACTTC. This sequence encodes CASSGREKPGSEVRETQYF.

The DNA of the CDR3 is TGTGCCACTCAACAGGGGGGCACAGATACGCAGTATTTT. Its translation: CATQQGGTDTQYF. The chain recombines TRBV19 with TRBJ2-3, with 8 bases identical to TRBD1. Germline CDR1 is LNHDA and CDR2 is SQIVND (reference sequence). The CDR3 totals 13 residues. After removal of 10 bases from V and 1 base from J, the junction contained 4 bases not matched to a gene.

The chain carries TRBV28 and TRBJ2-1; D not resolved. CDR1 is MDHEN and CDR2 is SYDVKM in the germline V gene. The CDR3 totals 12 residues. Between the trimmed V and J ends, which lost 7 bases and 10 bases, there was a span of 14 bases. CDR3: CASTQSGGEQFF. DNA for the CDR3: TGTGCCAGCACCCAATCAGGTGGGGAGCAGTTCTTC.

The chain joins TRBV11-2 to TRBJ1-1; D is possibly TRBD1 (6 bases). Germline CDR1 is SGHAT and CDR2 is FQNNGV. The length of the CDR3 is 14 residues. Trimming shortened V by 1 base and J by 8 bases, and 14 bases separated the two germline ends. As DNA, the CDR3 is TGTGCCAGCAGCTTAGGAACTACCGGGACAGAAGCTTTCTTT. This sequence encodes CASSLGTTGTEAFF.

The V and J genes are TRBV7-2 and TRBJ1-4; possibly TRBD1 for D (5 bases). From germline, CDR1 is SGHTA and CDR2 FQGNSA. V lost 5 bases, J lost 0 bases, and 10 bases lay in between. This CDR3 spans 15 amino acids. CDR3 bases: TGTGCCAGCAGCCTACGACAGTCAACTAATGAAAAACTGTTTTTT. Protein sequence: CASSLRQSTNEKLFF. The full variable domain, rest sourced from reference TRBV7-2 and TRBJ1-4, is GAGVSQSPSNKVTEKGKDVELRCDPISGHTALYWYRQSLGQGLEFLIYFQGNSAPDKSGLPSDRFSAERTGGSVSTLTIQRTQQEDSAVYLCASSLRQSTNEKLFFGSGTQLSVL.

This chain uses TRBV30 with TRBJ1-1; 7 nucleotides align to TRBD1. The junction had 12 bases not matched to a gene; V was cut back by 7 bases and J by 1 base. This CDR3 spans 15 amino acids. Germline V gene data show CDR1 as GTSNPN and CDR2 as SVGIG (reference sequence). The CDR3 nucleotides read TGTGCCTCCCTCCGGGACAGCCTACAGAACACTGAAGCTTTCTTT. Protein sequence: CASLRDSLQNTEAFF.

In its sample, this clone was seen a few times. This chain uses TRBV19 with TRBJ1-2, with 7 positions matching TRBD1. J lost 5 bases, V lost 7 bases, and 13 bases had no gene match. Germline V gene lookup returns CDR1 LNHDA and CDR2 SQIVND (reference sequence). This CDR3 is 15 amino acids long. DNA for the CDR3: TGTGCCAGTAACCCAACTGACAGGGAGGTATATGGCTACACCTTC. Amino acid sequence: CASNPTDREVYGYTF.

This clone was counted many times. The chain couples TRBV6-2 or TRBV6-3 to TRBJ1-5, with D tentatively TRBD1 (6 bases). Trimming stripped 5 bases from V and 5 bases from J, with 16 bases between. The CDR3 covers 15 residues. Germline CDR1 reads MNHEY; CDR2 reads SVGEGT. CDR3: CASSPLQGTHQPQHF. The CDR3, as DNA: TGTGCCAGCAGTCCCTTACAGGGTACCCATCAGCCCCAGCATTTT.

The V call is TRBV18, the J call TRBJ1-2; 7 nucleotides match TRBD1. Germline-derived CDR1 and CDR2 are KGHSH and LQKENI. The CDR3 is 15 residues long. The V segment lost 3 bases and the J segment 2 bases; nucleotides outside the gene matches: 6. The CDR3 here is CASSPYETGNYGYTF. CDR3 bases: TGTGCCAGCTCACCTTATGAGACAGGGAACTATGGCTACACCTTC. The whole variable domain, filled in from reference TRBV18 and TRBJ1-2, reads NAGVMQNPRHLVRRRGQEARLRCSPMKGHSHVYWYRQLPEEGLKFMVYLQKENIIDESGMPKERFSAEFPKEGPSILRIQQVVRGDSAAYFCASSPYETGNYGYTFGSGTRLTVV.

The chain has TRBV20-1 and TRBJ2-1, with 11 bases that match TRBD2. Trimming at V came to 6 bases and at J to 4 bases, leaving 8 bases not matched to a gene. CDR1 DFQATT and CDR2 SNEGSKA come from the germline V gene (reference sequence). This CDR3 region has 15 residues. The CDR3 nucleotides read TGCAGTGCCAGTGAGGGGACTAGCGGATACAATGAGCAGTTCTTC. Translating it yields CSASEGTSGYNEQFF.

The rearrangement joins TRBV5-1 to TRBJ2-6; no firm D call. Germline V lookup: CDR1 SGHRS, CDR2 YFSETQ. This CDR3 has 14 residues. V lost 3 bases and J lost 6, with 10 bases in between. This CDR3 reads CASSSYLVANVLTF. CDR3 DNA: TGCGCCAGCAGCTCCTACCTAGTGGCCAACGTCCTGACTTTC.